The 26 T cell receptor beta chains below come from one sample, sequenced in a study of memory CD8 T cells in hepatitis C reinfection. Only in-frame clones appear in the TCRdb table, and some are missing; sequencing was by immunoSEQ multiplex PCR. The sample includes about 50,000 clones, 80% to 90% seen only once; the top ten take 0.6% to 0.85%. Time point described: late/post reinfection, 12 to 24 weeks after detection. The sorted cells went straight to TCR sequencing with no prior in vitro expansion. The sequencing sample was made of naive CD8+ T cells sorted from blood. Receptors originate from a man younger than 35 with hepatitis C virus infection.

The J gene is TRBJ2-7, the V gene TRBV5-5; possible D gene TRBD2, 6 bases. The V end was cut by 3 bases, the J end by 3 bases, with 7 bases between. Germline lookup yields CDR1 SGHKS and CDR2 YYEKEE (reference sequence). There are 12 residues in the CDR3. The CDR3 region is CASSSGLYEQYV. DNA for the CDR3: TGTGCCAGCAGCTCGGGACTCTACGAGCAGTACGTC.

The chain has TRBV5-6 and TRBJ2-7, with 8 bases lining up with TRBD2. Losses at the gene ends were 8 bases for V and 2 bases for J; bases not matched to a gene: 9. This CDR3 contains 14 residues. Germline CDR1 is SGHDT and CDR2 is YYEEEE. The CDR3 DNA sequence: TGTGCCAGTACCAGACGGGGGGGACCCTACGAGCAGTACTTC. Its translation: CASTRRGGPYEQYF.

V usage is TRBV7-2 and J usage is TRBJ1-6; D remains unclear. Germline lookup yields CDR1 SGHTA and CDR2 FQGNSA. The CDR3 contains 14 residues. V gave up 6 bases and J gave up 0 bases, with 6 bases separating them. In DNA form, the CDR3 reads TGTGCCAGCAGTACTAGCTCCTATAATTCACCCCTCCACTTT. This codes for CASSTSSYNSPLHF.

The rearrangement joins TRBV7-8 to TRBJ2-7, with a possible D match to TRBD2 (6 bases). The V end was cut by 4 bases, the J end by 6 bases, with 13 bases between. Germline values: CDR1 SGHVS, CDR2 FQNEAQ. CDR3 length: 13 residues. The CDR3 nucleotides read TGTGCCAGCAGCTCCCGGGACTCAGGCGAGCAGTACTTC. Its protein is CASSSRDSGEQYF.

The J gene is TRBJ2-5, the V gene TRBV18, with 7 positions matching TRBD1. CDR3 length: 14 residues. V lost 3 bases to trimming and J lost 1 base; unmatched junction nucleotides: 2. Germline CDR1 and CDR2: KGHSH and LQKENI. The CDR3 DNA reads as TGTGCCAGCTCACCCGAGGGGGCCCAAGAGACCCAGTACTTC. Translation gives CASSPEGAQETQYF.

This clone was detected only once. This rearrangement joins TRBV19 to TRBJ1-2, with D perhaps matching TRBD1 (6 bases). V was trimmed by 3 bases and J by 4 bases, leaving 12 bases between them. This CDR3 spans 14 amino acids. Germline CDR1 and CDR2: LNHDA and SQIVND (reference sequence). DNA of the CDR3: TGTGCCAGTAGTATGGGCAGGGGCGTCTATGGCTACACCTTC. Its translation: CASSMGRGVYGYTF.

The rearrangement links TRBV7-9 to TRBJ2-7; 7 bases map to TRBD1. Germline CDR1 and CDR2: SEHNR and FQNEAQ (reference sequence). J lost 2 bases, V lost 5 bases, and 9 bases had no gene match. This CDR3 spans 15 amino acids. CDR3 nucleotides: TGTGCCAGCAGCACTCCACAGGGGCAAGCCTACGAGCAGTACTTC. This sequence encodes CASSTPQGQAYEQYF.

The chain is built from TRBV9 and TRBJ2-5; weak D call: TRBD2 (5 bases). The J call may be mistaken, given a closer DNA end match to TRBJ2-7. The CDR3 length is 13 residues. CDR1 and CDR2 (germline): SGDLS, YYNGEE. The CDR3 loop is CASSGRRETEQYF. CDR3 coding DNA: TGTGCCAGCAGCGGAAGAAGGGAGACCGAGCAGTACTTC.

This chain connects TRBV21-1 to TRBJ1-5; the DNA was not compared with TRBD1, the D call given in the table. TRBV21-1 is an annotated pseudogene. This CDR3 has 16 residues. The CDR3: CASSGRRTGSNQPQHF. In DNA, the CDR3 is TGTGCCAGCAGTGGCCGACGGACAGGGAGTAACCAGCCCCAGCATTTT.

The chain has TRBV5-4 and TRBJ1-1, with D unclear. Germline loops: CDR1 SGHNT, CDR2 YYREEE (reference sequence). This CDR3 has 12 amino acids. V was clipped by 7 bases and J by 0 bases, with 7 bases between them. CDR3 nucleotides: TGTGCCAGCGGGCTTATGAACACTGAAGCTTTCTTT. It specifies CASGLMNTEAFF.

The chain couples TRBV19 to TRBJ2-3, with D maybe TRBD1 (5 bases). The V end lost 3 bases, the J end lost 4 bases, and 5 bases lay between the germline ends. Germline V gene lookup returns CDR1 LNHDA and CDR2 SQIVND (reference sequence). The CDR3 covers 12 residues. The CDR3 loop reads CASSMGPDTQYF. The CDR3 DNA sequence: TGTGCCAGTAGTATGGGGCCAGATACGCAGTATTTT.

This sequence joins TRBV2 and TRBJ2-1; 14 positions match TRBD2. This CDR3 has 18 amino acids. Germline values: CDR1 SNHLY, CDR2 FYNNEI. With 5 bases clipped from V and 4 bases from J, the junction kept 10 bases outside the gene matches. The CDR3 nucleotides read TGTGCCAGCAGTCCGGGACTAGCGGGAGCCCTCCTATACAATGAGCAGTTCTTC. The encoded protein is CASSPGLAGALLYNEQFF.

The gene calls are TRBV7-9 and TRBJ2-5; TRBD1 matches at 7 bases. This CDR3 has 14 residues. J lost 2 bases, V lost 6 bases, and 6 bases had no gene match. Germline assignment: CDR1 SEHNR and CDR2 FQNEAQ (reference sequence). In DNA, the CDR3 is TGTGCCAGCAGGTCCGGGACAGAACAAGAGACCCAGTACTTC. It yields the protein CASRSGTEQETQYF.

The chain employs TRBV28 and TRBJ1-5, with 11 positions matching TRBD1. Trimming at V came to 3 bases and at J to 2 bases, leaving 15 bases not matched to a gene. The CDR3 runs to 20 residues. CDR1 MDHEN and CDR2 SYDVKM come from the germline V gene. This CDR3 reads CASSFPPGQGGHRGNQPQHF. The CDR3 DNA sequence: TGTGCCAGCAGTTTCCCTCCGGGACAGGGGGGTCATCGGGGCAATCAGCCCCAGCATTTT.

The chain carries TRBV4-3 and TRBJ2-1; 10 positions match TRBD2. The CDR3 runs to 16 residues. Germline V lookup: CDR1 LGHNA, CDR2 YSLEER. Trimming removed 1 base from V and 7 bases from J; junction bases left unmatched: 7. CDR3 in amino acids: CASSQASGAGGNEQFF. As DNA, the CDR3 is TGCGCCAGCAGCCAAGCATCTGGAGCGGGAGGGAATGAGCAGTTCTTC.

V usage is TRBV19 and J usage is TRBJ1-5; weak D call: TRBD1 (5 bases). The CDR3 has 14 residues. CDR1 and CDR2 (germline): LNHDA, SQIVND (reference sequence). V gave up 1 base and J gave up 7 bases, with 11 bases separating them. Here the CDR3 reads CASSIGGGEQPQHF. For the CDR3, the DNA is TGTGCCAGTAGTATAGGTGGAGGGGAGCAGCCCCAGCATTTT.

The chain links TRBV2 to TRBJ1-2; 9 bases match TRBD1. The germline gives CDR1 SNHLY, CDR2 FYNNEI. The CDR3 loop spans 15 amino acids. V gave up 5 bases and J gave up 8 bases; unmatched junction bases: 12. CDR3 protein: CASSPSPQGADGYTF. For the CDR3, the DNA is TGTGCCAGCAGTCCCTCCCCACAGGGGGCCGACGGCTACACCTTC.

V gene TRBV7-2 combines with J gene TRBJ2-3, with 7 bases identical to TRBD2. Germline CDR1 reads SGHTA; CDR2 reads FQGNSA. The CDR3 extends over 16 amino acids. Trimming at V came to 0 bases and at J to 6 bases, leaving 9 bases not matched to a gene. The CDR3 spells CASSLAAGTTEDTQYF. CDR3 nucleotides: TGTGCCAGCAGCTTAGCAGCGGGGACCACCGAGGATACGCAGTATTTT.

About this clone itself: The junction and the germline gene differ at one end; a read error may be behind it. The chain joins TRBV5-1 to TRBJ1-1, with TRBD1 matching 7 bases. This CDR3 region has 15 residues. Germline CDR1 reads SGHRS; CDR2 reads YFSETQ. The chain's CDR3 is CPSSLGTEVITEAFF. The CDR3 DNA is TGCCCCAGCAGCTTGGGGACAGAGGTGATCACTGAAGCTTTCTTT.

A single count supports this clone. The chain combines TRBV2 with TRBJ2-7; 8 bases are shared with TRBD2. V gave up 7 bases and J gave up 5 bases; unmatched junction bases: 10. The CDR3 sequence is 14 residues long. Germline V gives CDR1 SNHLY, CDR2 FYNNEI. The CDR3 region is CASTPRAGGDEQYF. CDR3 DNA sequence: TGTGCCAGCACCCCTCGGGCGGGAGGCGACGAGCAGTACTTC.

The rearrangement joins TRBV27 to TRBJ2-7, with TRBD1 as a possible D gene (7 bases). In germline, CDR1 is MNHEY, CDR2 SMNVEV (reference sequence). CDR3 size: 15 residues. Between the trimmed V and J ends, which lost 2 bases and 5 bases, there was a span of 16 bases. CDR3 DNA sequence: TGTGCCAGCAGTTTAAGCCCAGGGGGGTTGGACGAGCAGTACTTC. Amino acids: CASSLSPGGLDEQYF.

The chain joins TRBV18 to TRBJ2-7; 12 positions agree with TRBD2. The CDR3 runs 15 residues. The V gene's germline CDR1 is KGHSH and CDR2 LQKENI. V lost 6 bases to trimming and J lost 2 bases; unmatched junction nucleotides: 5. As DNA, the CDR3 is TGTGCCAGCTCCCTGACTAGCGGGGGAGCCTACGAGCAGTACGTC. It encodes CASSLTSGGAYEQYV.

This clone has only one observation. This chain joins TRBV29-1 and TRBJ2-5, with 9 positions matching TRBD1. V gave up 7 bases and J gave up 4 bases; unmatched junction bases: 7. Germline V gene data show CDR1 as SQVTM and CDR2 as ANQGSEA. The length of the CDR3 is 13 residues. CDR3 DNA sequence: TGCAGCGGACAGGGGGTGGCTCGAGAGACCCAGTACTTC. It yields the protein CSGQGVARETQYF. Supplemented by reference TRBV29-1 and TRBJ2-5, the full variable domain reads SAVISQKPSRDICQRGTSLTIQCQVDSQVTMMFWYRQQPGQSLTLIATANQGSEATYESGFVIDKFPISRPNLTFSTLTVSNMSPEDSSIYLCSGQGVARETQYFGPGTRLLVL.

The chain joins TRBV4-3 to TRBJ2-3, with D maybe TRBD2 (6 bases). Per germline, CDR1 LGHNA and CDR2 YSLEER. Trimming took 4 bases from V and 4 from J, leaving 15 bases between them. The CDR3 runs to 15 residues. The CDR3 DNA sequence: TGCGCCAGCAGCCCTGAGAGGTGGGAGGCAGATACGCAGTATTTT. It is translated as CASSPERWEADTQYF.

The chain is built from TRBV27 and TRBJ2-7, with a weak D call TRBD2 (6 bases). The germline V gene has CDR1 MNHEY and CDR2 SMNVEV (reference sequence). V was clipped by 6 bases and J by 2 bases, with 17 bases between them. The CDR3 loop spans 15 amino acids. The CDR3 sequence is CASRRGSSVTYEQYF. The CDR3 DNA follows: TGTGCCAGCAGGAGAGGGTCTAGCGTGACCTACGAGCAGTACTTC.

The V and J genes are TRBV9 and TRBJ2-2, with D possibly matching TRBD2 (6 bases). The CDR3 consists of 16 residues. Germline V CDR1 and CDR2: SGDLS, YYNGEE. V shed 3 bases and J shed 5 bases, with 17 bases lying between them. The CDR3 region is CASSGGVKAWTGELFF. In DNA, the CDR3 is TGTGCCAGCAGCGGGGGGGTCAAGGCTTGGACCGGGGAGCTGTTTTTT.